This T cell receptor beta chain emerged from a study of OX40 agonist ivuxolimab in advanced cancers. Study background: Six ivuxolimab dose levels, 0.01 to 10 mg/kg, were given intravenously every 2 weeks.

Per germline, CDR1 SEHNR and CDR2 FQNEAQ (reference sequence). The CDR3 loop spans 11 amino acids. Assay: immunoSEQ multiplex PCR; the TCRdb copy retains only in-frame clones and omits some. The sample consists of 60,000 to 100,000 clones, nearly 95% of them appearing once. Whole-study results and caveats: The average count of expanded clones was higher among CD8+ T cells than among CD4+. The authors also found low normalized T-cell clonal expansion in some nonresponders.

The sampling schedule covered blood at baseline, cycle 4 day 1, and cycle 7 day 1. About this clone: What it binds is not known.

The chain recombines TRBV7-9 with TRBJ1-1, with D uncertain. The source of this sequence is an adult with an advanced solid tumor such as melanoma, head and neck, liver or kidney cancer. The sequencing used CD4+ or CD8+ T cells sorted from blood, collected in a trial of the OX40 agonist ivuxolimab. The CDR3: CAVQIGGEAFF. The CDR3 nucleotides are TGTGCTGTGCAAATAGGAGGGGAAGCTTTCTTT.